One sample yielded the 14 T cell receptor beta chains listed below, sequenced in a study of cytomegalovirus exposure and HLA in healthy donors. Both 60 Vbeta primers and 13 Jbeta primers went into the PCR. Profiling relied on immunoSEQ multiplex PCR, and the TCRdb table lists in-frame clones only, not all of them. The sample has more than 65,000 clones, about 74% seen once. The source material was PBMCs. All receptors derive from a man between 40 and 49 years old in good health and CMV-seronegative.

This clone was recorded once. The V call is TRBV19, the J call TRBJ1-1; D remains ambiguous. The V gene's germline CDR1 is LNHDA and CDR2 SQIVND (reference sequence). Trimming stripped 6 bases from V and 1 base from J, with 12 bases between. This CDR3 has 14 residues. CDR3 region: CASSLMRQNTEAFF. Here the CDR3 DNA reads TGTGCCAGTAGCCTGATGAGACAGAACACTGAAGCTTTCTTT.

V is TRBV4-2 and J is TRBJ2-6; D possibly corresponds to TRBD1 (5 bases). The CDR3 runs 16 residues. The ends were cut back, 4 bases at V and 2 bases at J, with 12 bases in the middle. From germline, CDR1 is LGHNA and CDR2 YNFKEQ. The CDR3 sequence is CASSPDSATGANVLTF. In DNA form, the CDR3 reads TGTGCCAGCAGCCCTGACAGTGCCACTGGGGCCAACGTCCTGACTTTC.

Comment on this clone: This same CDR3 is encoded by further DNA sequences in the sample. The chain is built from TRBV9 and TRBJ2-1, with 8 nucleotides matching TRBD2. This CDR3 has 15 amino acids. The J segment lost 7 bases and the V segment lost 3 bases, leaving 9 bases of the junction unmatched. The germline V gene has CDR1 SGDLS and CDR2 YYNGEE. The CDR3 nucleotides read TGTGCCAGCAGCGGTAGCGGGGCTGGGGATAATGAGCAGTTCTTC. It codes for CASSGSGAGDNEQFF. The variable domain in full, with the rest retrieved from reference TRBV9 and TRBJ2-1, is DSGVTQTPKHLITATGQRVTLRCSPRSGDLSVYWYQQSLDQGLQFLIQYYNGEERAKGNILERFSAQQFPDLHSELNLSSLELGDSALYFCASSGSGAGDNEQFFGPGTRLTVL.

The chain has TRBV20-1 and TRBJ2-7, with 7 bases that match TRBD1. CDR3 length: 11 amino acids. In germline, CDR1 is DFQATT, CDR2 SNEGSKA (reference sequence). The CDR3 DNA reads TGCGCCCTCGACAGGGCCCACGAGCAGTACTTC. Its protein product is CALDRAHEQYF.

The chain couples TRBV28 to TRBJ2-5; 10 bases are a match to TRBD1. The CDR3 runs 15 residues. V lost 7 bases and J lost 3; bases outside the gene matches: 8. In germline, CDR1 is MDHEN, CDR2 SYDVKM. The DNA for the CDR3 is TGTGCCAGCAACTCCGGGACAGGGGCTAAAGAGACCCAGTACTTC. Amino acids: CASNSGTGAKETQYF.

This clone was seen a single time. V and J are TRBV2 and TRBJ1-6; D is perhaps TRBD1 (6 bases). The ends were cut back, 1 base at V and 8 bases at J, with 12 bases in the middle. This CDR3 is built from 15 residues. CDR1 is SNHLY, CDR2 FYNNEI, per germline. CDR3 coding DNA: TGTGCCAGCAGTGAAGTGGGCCAGGGGTATTCACCCCTCCACTTT. This codes for CASSEVGQGYSPLHF.

V gene TRBV27 combines with J gene TRBJ2-7; D call uncertain. V was cut by 3 bases and J by 2 bases, with 11 bases left in between. Germline V CDR1 and CDR2: MNHEY, SMNVEV (reference sequence). There are 14 residues in the CDR3. The CDR3 loop is CASSFGITTYEQYF. The CDR3 nucleotides are TGTGCCAGCAGTTTTGGCATCACTACCTACGAGCAGTACTTC.

Notes on this clone: No conserved phenylalanine or tryptophan ends this CDR3, so it is likely a read error. The rearrangement links TRBV27 to TRBJ2-7, with 9 bases lining up with TRBD2. This CDR3 region has 16 residues. V shed 2 bases and J 4 bases; nucleotides not matched to a gene: 9. Germline V gene lookup returns CDR1 MNHEY and CDR2 SMNVEV (reference sequence). The CDR3 DNA reads as TGTGCCAGCAGTTTAGTGGCGGGGGGGGGTACTTACGAGCAGTACTCC. This gives the protein CASSLVAGGGTYEQYS.

Regarding this clone: The germline gene is not matched at one end of the junction; a read error may be the cause. The chain recombines TRBV6-4 with TRBJ1-1, with TRBD1 matching 7 bases. From germline, CDR1 is MRHNA and CDR2 SNTAGT. This CDR3 has 11 residues. The CDR3 here is CASSDSFGTVF. CDR3 coding DNA: TGTGCCAGCAGTGACTCGTTCGGGACAGTCTTT.

The rearrangement uses TRBV9 and TRBJ2-2; the match to TRBD1 covers 7 bases. V gave up 4 bases and J gave up 0 bases; unmatched junction bases: 9. The CDR3 loop spans 17 amino acids. CDR1 SGDLS and CDR2 YYNGEE come from the germline V gene. The CDR3 region has the DNA TGTGCCAGCAGCAAGCACAGGGGCCCTGCGAACACCGGGGAGCTGTTTTTT. Translation: CASSKHRGPANTGELFF.

CDR3 nucleotides: TGTGCCAGCAGCTCAAGCGGGGACTTGGGGGCCCAGTACTTC. Its protein product is CASSSSGDLGAQYF. The chain uses TRBV9 and TRBJ2-5; 7 bases are a match to TRBD2. Germline CDR1 and CDR2: SGDLS and YYNGEE. The CDR3 spans 14 residues. Trimming removed 4 bases from V and 9 bases from J; junction bases left unmatched: 12.

This chain joins TRBV11-3 and TRBJ2-5; the match to TRBD1 covers 7 bases. CDR3 length: 15 residues. Trimming cost V 1 base and J 2 bases; bases outside gene matches: 4. Germline CDR1 and CDR2: SGHNT and YENEEA. The CDR3 DNA reads TGTGCCAGCAGCTTAGGGGGGACAGAACAAGAGACCCAGTACTTC. This gives the protein CASSLGGTEQETQYF.

The chain couples TRBV19 to TRBJ2-2, with D possibly matching TRBD2 (5 bases). CDR1 is LNHDA and CDR2 is SQIVND in the germline V gene (reference sequence). The V gene lost 3 bases and the J gene lost 7 bases, with 21 bases spanning the gap. This CDR3 has 17 amino acids. CDR3 sequence: CASSMRANLGDGGELFF. The CDR3 DNA reads TGTGCCAGTAGTATGCGGGCCAACCTCGGAGATGGCGGGGAGCTGTTTTTT. Full variable domain (outside the CDR3, taken from reference TRBV19 and TRBJ2-2): DGGITQSPKYLFRKEGQNVTLSCEQNLNHDAMYWYRQDPGQGLRLIYYSQIVNDFQKGDIAEGYSVSREKKESFPLTVTSAQKNPTAFYLCASSMRANLGDGGELFFGEGSRLTVL.

The chain combines TRBV4-3 with TRBJ2-5; 12 positions agree with TRBD1. This CDR3 contains 14 residues. The germline V gene encodes CDR1 LGHNA and CDR2 YSLEER. The J segment lost 5 bases and the V segment lost 4 bases, leaving 2 bases of the junction unmatched. The CDR3 DNA reads TGCGCCAGCAGCCGGGACAGGGGGCGCGAGACCCAGTACTTC. Protein sequence: CASSRDRGRETQYF.